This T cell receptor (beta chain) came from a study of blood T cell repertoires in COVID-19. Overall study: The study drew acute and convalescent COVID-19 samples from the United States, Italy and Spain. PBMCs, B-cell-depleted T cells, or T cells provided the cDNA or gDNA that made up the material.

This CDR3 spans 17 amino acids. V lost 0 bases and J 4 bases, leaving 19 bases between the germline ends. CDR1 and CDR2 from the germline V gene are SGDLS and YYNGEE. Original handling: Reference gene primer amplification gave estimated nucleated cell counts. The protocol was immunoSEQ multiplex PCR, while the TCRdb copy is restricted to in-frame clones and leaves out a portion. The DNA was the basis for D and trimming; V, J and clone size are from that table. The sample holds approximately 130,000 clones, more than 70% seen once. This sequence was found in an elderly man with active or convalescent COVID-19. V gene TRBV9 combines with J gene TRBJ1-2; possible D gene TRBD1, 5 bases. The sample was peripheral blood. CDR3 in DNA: TGTGCCAGCAGCGTAGAAGAGGGGCCGCGGGGACCCTATGGCTACACCTTC. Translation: CASSVEEGPRGPYGYTF.